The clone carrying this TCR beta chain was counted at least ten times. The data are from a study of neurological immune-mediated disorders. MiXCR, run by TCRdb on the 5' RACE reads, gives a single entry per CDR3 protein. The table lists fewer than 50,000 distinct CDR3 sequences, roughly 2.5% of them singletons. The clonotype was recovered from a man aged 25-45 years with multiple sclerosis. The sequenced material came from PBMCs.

DNA of the CDR3: TGTGCCAGCAGCGACGGACAGGCGGAAAAACTGTTTTTT. It is translated as CASSDGQAEKLFF. This sequence joins TRBV7-9 and TRBJ1-4, with 7 positions matching TRBD1. Trimming took 5 bases from V and 8 from J; bases not matched to a gene: 5. The germline CDR1 and CDR2 sequences are SEHNR and FQNEAQ (reference sequence). There are 13 residues in the CDR3.